The source of this T cell receptor (beta chain) is a study of cytomegalovirus exposure and HLA in healthy donors (dated by TCRdb to between 2016 and 2019). Broadly, across the study: According to a later analysis, the roughly 120 validation repertoires were produced on the same platform as the 666 repertoires of the first cohort. The study aimed to test whether signatures of past pathogen exposure could be identified by cataloging public T cell receptors. Besides the first cohort of under 700 subjects, a separate validation cohort made up of over 100 different subjects was used. The study combined high-throughput TCR immunosequencing, statistical association of individual TCRs with disease status, and machine learning to predict cytomegalovirus infection status. Broad study findings and their caveats: The study gave a list of some 150 TCR beta chains associated with cytomegalovirus. A later analysis found that TCRs clustered in the first cohort also tended to co-occur in the 100 to 150 validation repertoires, with approximately 93% of cluster scores above 0. The classifier was reported to diagnose cytomegalovirus status with high specificity and sensitivity in both the original cohort and the validation cohort. A later analysis had no HLA typing for the validation cohort, so co-occurrence there was scored across all 110 or so repertoires. Across donors, most TCR sequences were observed very rarely, whereas some public TCRs were present in many individuals. It was suggested by the authors that the approach could potentially be generalized to other disease states and immunological phenotypes. A few of the identified cytomegalovirus-associated TCR beta chains were confirmed in vitro to be specific for cytomegalovirus antigens.

From the cysteine through the phenylalanine, the CDR3 covers 17 amino acids. CDR3 DNA is the only sequence kept; it has 51 bases, read in frame from the first base. For this chain, trimming is 5 bases at the V end and 0 bases at the J end, and the number of junction bases without a gene match is 12. The germline V gene sets CDR1 to SQVTM and CDR2 to ANQGSEA. Separate from the roughly 650-subject first cohort, the validation cohort of 90 to 150 subjects was the group to which the donors belonged. Libraries were made using the immunoSEQ multiplex PCR assay. The study's processing was this. A statistical classification framework was built for diagnosing cytomegalovirus status from the catalog of TCR beta chain sequences. TCRdb limited this immuneACCESS table to in-frame rearrangements with V and J called. A share of clones is missing; checked studies link under half to unresolved V genes, and the rest is unexplained. From that table come the V and J calls and clone size; the DNA was used to work out D and trimming. In this sample the table shows some 200,000 clones, around 86% of which occur a single time. More than 5.5% of the sample is held by the ten biggest clonotypes.

In regard to this clone: The antigen this receptor binds is unknown. No clone much larger than this one lies a single base away; base qualities are absent.

The chain was built from TRBV29-1 and TRBJ2-2; 7 bases in between match TRBD1. The source material was PBMCs. The TCR comes from a man younger than 40 in good health and CMV-seropositive. The CDR3: CSVQSPGTESNTGELFF. The nucleotide sequence reads TGCAGCGTTCAGAGCCCCGGGACAGAATCGAACACCGGGGAGCTGTTTTTT.